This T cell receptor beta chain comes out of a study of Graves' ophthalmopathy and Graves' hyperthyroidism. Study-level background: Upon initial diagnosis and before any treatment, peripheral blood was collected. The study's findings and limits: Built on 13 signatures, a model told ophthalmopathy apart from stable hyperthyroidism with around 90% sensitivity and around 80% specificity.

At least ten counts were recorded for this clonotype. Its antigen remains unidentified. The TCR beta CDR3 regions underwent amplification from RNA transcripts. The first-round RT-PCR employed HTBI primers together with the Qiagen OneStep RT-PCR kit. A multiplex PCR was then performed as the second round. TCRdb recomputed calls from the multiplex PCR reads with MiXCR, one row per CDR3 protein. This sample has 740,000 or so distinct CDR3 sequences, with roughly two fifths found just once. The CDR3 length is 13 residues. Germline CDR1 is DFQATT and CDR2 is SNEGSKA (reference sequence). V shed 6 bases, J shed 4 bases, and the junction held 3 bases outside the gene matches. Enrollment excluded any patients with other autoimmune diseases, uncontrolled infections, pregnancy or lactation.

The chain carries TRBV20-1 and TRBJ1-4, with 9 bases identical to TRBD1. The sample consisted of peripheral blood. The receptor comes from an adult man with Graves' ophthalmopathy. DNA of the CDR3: TGCAGTGCCAGGGGACAGGGTAATGAAAAACTGTTTTTT. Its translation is CSARGQGNEKLFF.